These 17 T cell receptor beta chains share one sample of origin, sequenced in a study of T cells in Graves' hyperthyroidism and ophthalmopathy. RNA transcripts were the template for amplifying TCR beta CDR3 regions. Carried out on the TCR CDR3, a first-round RT-PCR used the HTBI primer set. One entry per CDR3 protein results from TCRdb running MiXCR on the multiplex PCR reads. The table shows 500,000 to 600,000 distinct CDR3 sequences, with roughly 17% occurring only once. Sequenced: blood. All receptors derive from a woman between 18 and 29 years old with Graves' hyperthyroidism.

This clonotype was picked up many times. The J gene is TRBJ2-7, the V gene TRBV28; 8 positions agree with TRBD2. Looked up from germline, CDR1 is MDHEN and CDR2 is SYDVKM. This CDR3 has 14 residues. With V trimmed by 5 bases and J by 6 bases, 9 bases remained unmatched. In DNA form, the CDR3 reads TGTGCCAGCAGTCCGGGACTAGTATCTGTCGAGCAGTACTTC. Amino acid sequence: CASSPGLVSVEQYF. The full variable domain, rest sourced from reference TRBV28 and TRBJ2-7, is DVKVTQSSRYLVKRTGEKVFLECVQDMDHENMFWYRQDPGLGLRLIYFSYDVKMKEKGDIPEGYSVSREKKERFSLILESASTNQTSMYLCASSPGLVSVEQYFGPGTRLTVT.

The sample holds a few counts of this clonotype. The rearrangement joins TRBV24-1 to TRBJ1-5; 8 nucleotides align to TRBD1. V was clipped by 3 bases and J by 6 bases; unmatched bases: 6. The CDR3 sequence is 15 residues long. Germline V gene lookup returns CDR1 KGHDR and CDR2 SFDVKD. CDR3 sequence (DNA): TGTGCCACCAGTGATGCCGGGACAGGAAGTCAGCCCCAGCATTTT. It codes for CATSDAGTGSQPQHF.

This clonotype was detected only a few times. CDR3 nucleotides: TGTGCCAGCAGCTTGGGTACAGGAGGGGCCACTGAAGCTTTCTTT. Protein: CASSLGTGGATEAFF. The V and J genes are TRBV7-9 and TRBJ1-1, with D perhaps matching TRBD1 (5 bases). Trimming stripped 3 bases from V and 4 bases from J, with 15 bases between. The CDR3 has 15 amino acids. Germline-derived CDR1 and CDR2 are SEHNR and FQNEAQ (reference sequence). The complete variable domain, with remaining parts taken from reference TRBV7-9 and TRBJ1-1, reads DTGVSQNPRHKITKRGQNVTFRCDPISEHNRLYWYRQTLGQGPEFLTYFQNEAQLEKSRLLSDRFSAERPKGSFSTLEIQRTEQGDSAMYLCASSLGTGGATEAFFGQGTRLTVV.

In its sample, this clonotype was seen many times. V gene TRBV4-2 combines with J gene TRBJ2-7, with 13 positions matching TRBD2. The V and J ends lost 3 bases and 1 base, in that order; junction bases with no gene match: 0. The germline CDR1 and CDR2 sequences are LGHNA and YNFKEQ. CDR3 size: 15 residues. The CDR3 nucleotides read TGTGCCAGCAGCCAGGGACTAGCGGGATCCTACGAGCAGTACTTC. This encodes CASSQGLAGSYEQYF.

The chain recombines TRBV7-9 with TRBJ2-7; 7 bases map to TRBD1. V shed 6 bases, J shed 0 bases, and the junction held 8 bases outside the gene matches. This CDR3 is built from 15 residues. Germline V gene data show CDR1 as SEHNR and CDR2 as FQNEAQ (reference sequence). CDR3 sequence reads: CASRVEGTASYEQYF. The CDR3 DNA follows: TGTGCCAGCAGGGTCGAGGGGACAGCCTCCTACGAGCAGTACTTC.

This clonotype was seen at least ten times. This sequence joins TRBV28 and TRBJ2-3; D is perhaps TRBD1 or TRBD2 (5 bases each). The CDR3 is 15 amino acids. Per germline, CDR1 MDHEN and CDR2 SYDVKM. Trimming took off 5 bases at V and 1 base at J, with 13 bases between the two ends. CDR3 DNA: TGTGCCAGCAGTGGGCTGGGGGTTCGCACAGATACGCAGTATTTT. Translated: CASSGLGVRTDTQYF.

Regarding this clonotype: Given a much more abundant clone one base away, this may be a read error. The chain combines TRBV7-9 with TRBJ2-7; D unresolved. Germline CDR1 and CDR2: SEHNR and FQNEAQ (reference sequence). There are 12 residues in the CDR3. The CDR3 spells CAGSSISYEQYF. In nucleotides, the CDR3 is TGTGCCGGCAGTTCAATAAGCTACGAGCAGTACTTC.

The sample holds many counts of this clonotype. The chain has TRBV12-3 or TRBV12-4 and TRBJ1-2; 8 bases are a match to TRBD1. This CDR3 region has 17 residues. J lost 2 bases, V lost 5 bases, and 13 bases had no gene match. In DNA form, the CDR3 reads TGTGCCAGCAGTCTTCAAATAACAGGGGGAAGAAACTATGGCTACACCTTC. Amino acid sequence: CASSLQITGGRNYGYTF.

In this sample, this clonotype turned up many times. J is TRBJ2-7 and V is TRBV5-6; D is unresolved. Between the trimmed V and J ends, which lost 1 base and 1 base, there was a span of 9 bases. The CDR3 runs to 14 residues. In germline, CDR1 is SGHDT, CDR2 YYEEEE. The CDR3 loop reads CASSLFGSSYEQYF. The CDR3, as DNA: TGTGCCAGCAGCTTGTTCGGCAGTTCCTACGAGCAGTACTTC.

The chain links TRBV30 to TRBJ2-3, with 7 nucleotides matching TRBD1. Per germline, CDR1 GTSNPN and CDR2 SVGIG (reference sequence). Losses at the gene ends were 3 bases for V and 4 bases for J; bases not matched to a gene: 7. CDR3 length: 14 amino acids. CDR3 nucleotides: TGTGCCTGGAGCTGGGGGCAGGGGGCAGATACGCAGTATTTT. This codes for CAWSWGQGADTQYF.

Turning to this clonotype: An end of the junction does not agree with germline; a read error may underlie this. The rearrangement joins TRBV5-1 to TRBJ2-2; D is possibly TRBD2 (5 bases). The V gene's germline CDR1 is SGHRS and CDR2 YFSETQ. This CDR3 has 14 amino acids. The chain's CDR3 is CASSSGKNTGELLF. In nucleotides, the CDR3 is TGCGCCAGCAGCTCAGGAAAGAACACCGGGGAGCTGCTTTTT.

This clonotype was detected ten times or more. The chain joins TRBV28 to TRBJ1-5, with D maybe TRBD1 (5 bases). The CDR3 totals 14 residues. Germline lookup yields CDR1 MDHEN and CDR2 SYDVKM. Trimming took 6 bases from V and 3 from J, leaving 12 bases between them. The CDR3 reads CASRVDTNNQPQHF. For the CDR3, the DNA is TGTGCCAGCAGGGTGGACACCAACAATCAGCCCCAGCATTTT.

Many counts were recorded for this clonotype. The V and J genes are TRBV20-1 and TRBJ2-7, with a possible D match to TRBD1 (5 bases). The CDR3 totals 13 residues. Germline V gene data show CDR1 as DFQATT and CDR2 as SNEGSKA (reference sequence). V lost 3 bases, J lost 0 bases, and 9 bases lay in between. The CDR3 spells CSARDQGSYEQYF. In nucleotides, the CDR3 is TGCAGTGCTAGGGACCAGGGCTCCTACGAGCAGTACTTC.

At least ten counts were recorded for this clonotype. V and J are TRBV20-1 and TRBJ1-1, with D possibly being TRBD1 (5 bases). This CDR3 region has 14 residues. With 6 bases removed from V and 4 bases from J, the gap between germline ends came to 18 bases. Per the germline V gene, CDR1 is DFQATT and CDR2 is SNEGSKA (reference sequence). CDR3 sequence reads: CSATTEGFGTEAFF. The CDR3 nucleotides are TGCAGTGCAACGACAGAGGGGTTTGGCACTGAAGCTTTCTTT.

This clonotype was recorded a few times. With a much larger clone just one base away, this may be a read error. The V and J genes are TRBV2 and TRBJ2-7; D ambiguous. Looked up from germline, CDR1 is SNHLY and CDR2 is FYNNEI. The germline V and J ends were trimmed by 0 bases and 1 base, with 10 bases remaining between them. This CDR3 contains 15 residues. CDR3 region: CASSEAPPESYEQYF. CDR3 DNA: TGTGCCAGCAGTGAAGCTCCACCGGAATCCTACGAGCAGTACTTC. The full variable domain, rest sourced from reference TRBV2 and TRBJ2-7, is EPEVTQTPSHQVTQMGQEVILRCVPISNHLYFYWYRQILGQKVEFLVSFYNNEISEKSEIFDDQFSVERPDGSNFTLKIRSTKLEDSAMYFCASSEAPPESYEQYFGPGTRLTVT.

This clonotype occurred many times. The rearrangement joins TRBV20-1 to TRBJ2-1, with D perhaps matching TRBD2 (6 bases). V was shortened by 1 base and J by 5 bases, with 9 bases between the two germline ends. CDR3 length: 13 amino acids. The germline CDR1 and CDR2 sequences are DFQATT and SNEGSKA (reference sequence). In DNA form, the CDR3 reads TGCAGTGCTAGAGGCGGCGGGAACAATGAGCAGTTCTTC. Encoded protein: CSARGGGNNEQFF.

This sequence joins TRBV13 and TRBJ1-1; TRBD1 might be the D (5 bases). The CDR3 loop spans 15 amino acids. Trimming removed 4 bases from V and 2 bases from J, with 14 bases in between. Germline CDR1 and CDR2: PRHDT and FYEKMQ (reference sequence). The DNA for the CDR3 is TGTGCCAGCAGCTATCACCGGGGCCTAAACACTGAAGCTTTCTTT. This translates into CASSYHRGLNTEAFF.